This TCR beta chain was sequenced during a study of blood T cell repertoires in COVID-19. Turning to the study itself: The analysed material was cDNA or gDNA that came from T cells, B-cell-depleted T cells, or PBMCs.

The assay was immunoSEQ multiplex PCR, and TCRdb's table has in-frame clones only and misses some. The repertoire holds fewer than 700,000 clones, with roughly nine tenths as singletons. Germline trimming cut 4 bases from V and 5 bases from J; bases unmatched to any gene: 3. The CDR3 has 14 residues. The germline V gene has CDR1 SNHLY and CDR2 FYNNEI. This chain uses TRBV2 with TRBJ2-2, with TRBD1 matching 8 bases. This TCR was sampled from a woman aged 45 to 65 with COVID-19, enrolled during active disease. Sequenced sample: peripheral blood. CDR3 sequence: CASSAQGETGELFF. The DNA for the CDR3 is TGTGCCAGCAGTGCACAGGGGGAAACCGGGGAGCTGTTTTTT.